The TCR beta chain under discussion was sequenced for a study of OX40 agonist ivuxolimab in advanced cancers. The data were produced by immunoSEQ multiplex PCR, yet TCRdb's version contains in-frame clones alone and is incomplete. The table has about 31,000 clones, approximately 86% seen once. The sequence came from an adult with an advanced solid tumor such as melanoma, head and neck, liver or kidney cancer. The starting material was CD4+ or CD8+ T cells sorted from blood, obtained in a trial of the OX40 agonist ivuxolimab.

The CDR3: CASSQTSPYEQYF. As DNA, the CDR3 is TGTGCCAGCAGCCAAACCTCCCCCTACGAGCAGTACTTC. The rearrangement links TRBV14 to TRBJ2-7; D uncertain. Germline CDR1 SGHDN, CDR2 FVKESK. The V end was cut by 2 bases, the J end by 2 bases, with 7 bases between. The CDR3 extends over 13 amino acids.